This T cell receptor beta chain was sequenced during a study of STAT5B mutations in CD4+ large granular lymphocyte leukemia (dated 2022 in TCRdb). General notes on the study: Among the healthy controls, the CDR3 'QG' motif was associated with a particular HLA allele. The TCRbeta repertoires of CD4+ T-cell large granular lymphocyte leukemia patients were compared with the TCRbeta repertoires of healthy blood donors. Flow cytometry on FACSCanto II or FACSVerse showed that the purified fractions were more than 95% pure among lymphocytes.

The V end loses 6 bases and the J end loses 6 bases, and a stretch of 11 bases separates them. There are 13 amino acids in the CDR3, from cysteine to phenylalanine inclusive. The CDR3 DNA has 39 bases and is translated from base 1. Based on the germline V gene, the CDR1 and CDR2 sequences are SNHLY and FYNNEI. Study-wide conclusions, independent of this receptor: The main leukemic clonotypes were found to be private to each patient, although 25% of the main leukemic clonotypes were detected at low frequency in the non-leukemic repertoires of other patients. Enrichment of TRBV06-family usage was observed among the top patient clones (8/27) relative to healthy controls (2/35). The data were not HLA-matched, and the relatively small sample size could explain the higher clonality seen in CD4+ compared with CD8+ T-LGLL. Greater clonality appeared to be present in CD4-sorted patient repertoires than in healthy CD4+ repertoires, and the difference was retained after the putative leukemic clones were removed.

The sample holds a few counts of this clone. Its cognate antigen has yet to be identified. No base-level quality is on record; no much larger clone is a single base apart. The healthy controls were 35 or so blood donors, and the buffy coats of these donors were supplied by the Finnish Red Cross blood service. All TCR-sequenced material derived from peripheral blood: patient blood samples and healthy donor buffy coats. Peripheral blood mononuclear cells were isolated by Ficoll-Hypaque gradient centrifugation. CD4+ cells were purified magnetically from the buffy coats of healthy controls. The Gentra Puregene Cell and Tissue kit was used to extract genomic DNA, and a Qubit 2.0 fluorometer was used to measure the amount of genomic DNA. The immunoSEQ assay at survey resolution was used to sequence TCRbeta rearrangements from genomic DNA. Turning to the authors' computational methods: In the TCR sequencing data, the lowest productive clonotype frequency that could be detected was 2.59 x 10-5. Only productive TCRbeta rearrangements, defined as complete and in-frame sequences, were included in the analyses. Simpson clonality, calculated in the immunoSEQ Analyzer version 3.0, was used as the measure of sample clonality. Clones were categorized by frequency as very rare, small, medium, large (1-20%) or hyperexpanded (>20%). Generation probabilities were estimated with OLGA 1.2.3, V-gene circos plots were made with VDJtools, specificities were looked up in VDJdb, and CDR3 motifs were identified with GLIPH. Imported from immuneACCESS, the table was reduced by TCRdb to in-frame sequences with V and J called. These copies leave out some clones; in studies compared against another copy, an unresolved V gene accounts for under half, and the cause of the remainder is not known. Clone size and the V and J calls come from that table; the DNA yielded D and trimming. The table for this sample lists 40,000 to 55,000 clones; around 85% of them were counted only once. Jointly, the top ten make up 2% to 3% of the sample.

The sample comprised CD4+ T cells from blood buffy coats. The receptor was derived from a human donor in good health. The chain is assembled from TRBV2 and TRBJ2-2; TRBD1 might be the D gene, on 5 matching bases. The nucleotides are TGTGCCAGCAGCTTCGACAGCGCCGGGGAGCTGTTTTTT. The encoded protein is CASSFDSAGELFF.